This is a list of T cell receptor beta chains from one sample in a study of blood T cell repertoires in COVID-19. Method: immunoSEQ multiplex PCR; TCRdb's copy keeps in-frame clones and lacks some. The sample contains 77,000 or so clones, 70% to 90% of which appear only once. Source material: peripheral blood. Receptor source: a man between 45 and 60 years old with active COVID-19. The CDR3 runs from the conserved cysteine through the conserved F or W. Fields, in order: J gene, CDR3 length, V gene, D gene, clone size, CDR3 DNA, CDR3 protein. A D gene is named only where the DNA matches it firmly. A clone size is listed for some rows: how often the clone was seen (once, few, many), or a class if it is expanded.

TRBJ1-1	13	TRBV3-1/TRBV3-2	TRBD1	.	TGTGCCAGCAGCCGGGACAGAGACACTGAAGCTTTCTTT	CASSRDRDTEAFF
TRBJ2-3	14	TRBV7-9	TRBD2	.	TGTGCCAGCAGCGGCCGGGGGGGCCCAGATACGCAGTATTTT	CASSGRGGPDTQYF
TRBJ1-1	17	TRBV7-8	TRBD1	.	TGTGCCAGCAGTCTGGCAAACAGGGGGAGTATGAACACTGAAGCTTTCTTT	CASSLANRGSMNTEAFF
TRBJ1-1	13	TRBV6-5	.	.	TGTGCCAGCAGGCATCAGTTGAACACTGAAGCTTTCTTT	CASRHQLNTEAFF
TRBJ1-1	14	TRBV5-1	TRBD1	.	TGCGCCAGCAGCACCGGGACAGTAAACACTGAAGCTTTCTTT	CASSTGTVNTEAFF
TRBJ1-2	13	TRBV3-1/TRBV3-2	.	.	TGTGCCAGCAGCCCTGGACACGCGGATGGCTACACCTTC	CASSPGHADGYTF
TRBJ1-6	13	TRBV24-1	TRBD1	.	TGTGCCACGCAGAGGGGGCCACAAGACACCCTCCACTTT	CATQRGPQDTLHF
TRBJ2-3	14	TRBV27	.	once	TGTGCCAGCAGGGAGGGGATTTACACAGATACGCAGTATTTT	CASREGIYTDTQYF
TRBJ2-1	14	TRBV30	TRBD2	.	TGTGCCTGGGATATTATCCACGGGGGGGGAAAGCAGTTCTTC	CAWDIIHGGGKQFF
TRBJ1-2	13	TRBV18	.	.	TGTGCCAGCTCACCCCCCGGTAGATATGGCTACACCTTC	CASSPPGRYGYTF
TRBJ2-7	14	TRBV5-1	.	.	TGCGCCAGCAGCGCTCCCGGGATTAACTACGAGCAGTACTTC	CASSAPGINYEQYF
TRBJ2-3	19	TRBV3-1/TRBV3-2	.	.	TGTGCCAGCAGCCAAGCCTATGCAGCGCTAGCGTCTAGCACAGATACGCAGTATTTT	CASSQAYAALASSTDTQYF
TRBJ2-5	15	TRBV9	.	.	TGTGCCAGCAGCGTCGGCGGGGGCTTCCAAGAGACCCAGTACTTC	CASSVGGGFQETQYF
TRBJ2-1	17	TRBV3-1/TRBV3-2	.	once	TGTGCCAGCAGCCCCTATGGGTCGGACTTGTCCTACAATGAGCAGTTCTTC	CASSPYGSDLSYNEQFF
TRBJ2-7	13	TRBV5-1	TRBD2	.	TGCGCCAGCAGCCCTAGCGGGGGTTACGAGCAGTACTTC	CASSPSGGYEQYF
TRBJ2-5	14	TRBV5-4	.	.	TGTGCCAGCAGCTCGGGACTGAGGCAAGAGACCCAGTACTTC	CASSSGLRQETQYF
TRBJ1-5	11	TRBV2	.	.	TGTGCCAGCAGTGCCCGGAGCACCCAGCATTTT	CASSARSTQHF
TRBJ1-2	13	TRBV5-1	.	.	TGCGCCAGCAGCACACAGGAAGACTATGGCTACACCTTC	CASSTQEDYGYTF
TRBJ2-4	17	TRBV9	.	.	TGTGCCAGCAGCGTCGCATGGACACTTCTAGCCAAAAACATTCAGTACTTC	CASSVAWTLLAKNIQYF
TRBJ1-4	17	TRBV2	TRBD1	.	TGTGCCAGCCATAGGGGGACAGGGACGACAACTAATGAAAAACTGTTTTTT	CASHRGTGTTTNEKLFF
TRBJ1-3	17	TRBV18	TRBD1	.	TGTGCCAGTTCGGCGGGACAGCAGATGCTAGTTGGAAACACCATATATTTT	CASSAGQQMLVGNTIYF
TRBJ2-7	14	TRBV27	.	few	TGTGCCAGCAGTTCGACAGGTTTTCCCTACGAGCAGTACTTC	CASSSTGFPYEQYF